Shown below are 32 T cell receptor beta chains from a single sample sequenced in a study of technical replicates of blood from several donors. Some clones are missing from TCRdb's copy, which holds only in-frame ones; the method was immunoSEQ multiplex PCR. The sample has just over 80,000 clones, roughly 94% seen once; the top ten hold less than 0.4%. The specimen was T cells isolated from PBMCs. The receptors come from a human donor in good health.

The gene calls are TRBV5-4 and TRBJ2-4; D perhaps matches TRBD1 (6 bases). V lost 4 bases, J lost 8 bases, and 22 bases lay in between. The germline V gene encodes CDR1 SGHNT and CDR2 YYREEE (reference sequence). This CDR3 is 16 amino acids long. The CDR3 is CASSPSGRGLGDIQYF. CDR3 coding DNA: TGTGCCAGCAGCCCGAGTGGTAGGGGGTTGGGAGACATTCAGTACTTC.

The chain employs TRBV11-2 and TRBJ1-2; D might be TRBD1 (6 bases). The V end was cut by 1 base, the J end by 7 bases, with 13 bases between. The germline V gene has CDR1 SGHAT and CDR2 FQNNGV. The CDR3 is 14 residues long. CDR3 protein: CASSLGQGLGGYTF. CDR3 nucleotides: TGTGCCAGCAGCTTAGGTCAGGGGCTGGGTGGCTACACCTTC.

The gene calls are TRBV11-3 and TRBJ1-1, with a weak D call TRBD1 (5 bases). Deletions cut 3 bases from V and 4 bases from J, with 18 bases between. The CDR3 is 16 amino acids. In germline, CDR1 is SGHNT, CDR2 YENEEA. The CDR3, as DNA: TGTGCCAGCAGCTTCCAAGTTTGGAGTCAGGGCACTGAAGCTTTCTTT. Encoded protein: CASSFQVWSQGTEAFF.

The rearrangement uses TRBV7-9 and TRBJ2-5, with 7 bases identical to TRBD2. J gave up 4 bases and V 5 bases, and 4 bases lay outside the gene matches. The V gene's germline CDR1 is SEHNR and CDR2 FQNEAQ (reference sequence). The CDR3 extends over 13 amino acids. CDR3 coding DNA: TGTGCCAGCAGCCCGCGGGAGCGAGAGACCCAGTACTTC. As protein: CASSPRERETQYF.

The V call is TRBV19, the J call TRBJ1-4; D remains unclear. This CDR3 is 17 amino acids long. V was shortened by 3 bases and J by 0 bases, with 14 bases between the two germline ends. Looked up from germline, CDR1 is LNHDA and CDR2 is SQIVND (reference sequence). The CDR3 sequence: CASSISTYRATNEKLFF. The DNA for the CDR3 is TGTGCCAGTAGTATTAGTACTTATCGTGCAACTAATGAAAAACTGTTTTTT.

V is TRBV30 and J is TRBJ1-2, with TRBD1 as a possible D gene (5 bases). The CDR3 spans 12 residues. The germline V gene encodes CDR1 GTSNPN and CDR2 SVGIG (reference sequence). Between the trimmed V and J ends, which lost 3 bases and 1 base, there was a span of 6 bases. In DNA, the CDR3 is TGTGCCTGGAGCGACAGTAACTATGGCTACACCTTC. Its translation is CAWSDSNYGYTF. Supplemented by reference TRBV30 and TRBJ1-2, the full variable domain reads SQTIHQWPATLVQPVGSPLSLECTVEGTSNPNLYWYRQAAGRGLQLLFYSVGIGQISSEVPQNLSASRPQDRQFILSSKKLLLSDSGFYLCAWSDSNYGYTFGSGTRLTVV.

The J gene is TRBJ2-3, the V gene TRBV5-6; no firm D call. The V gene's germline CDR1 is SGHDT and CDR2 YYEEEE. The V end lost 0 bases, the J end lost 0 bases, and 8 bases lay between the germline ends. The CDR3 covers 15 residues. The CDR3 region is CASSLGVLSTDTQYF. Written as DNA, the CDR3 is TGTGCCAGCAGCTTGGGAGTCCTGAGCACAGATACGCAGTATTTT.

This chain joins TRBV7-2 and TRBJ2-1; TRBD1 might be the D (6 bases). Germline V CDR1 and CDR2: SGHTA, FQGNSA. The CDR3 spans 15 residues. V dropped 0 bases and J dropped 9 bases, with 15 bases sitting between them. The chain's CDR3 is CASSLALQGISEQFF. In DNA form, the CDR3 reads TGTGCCAGCAGCTTAGCGCTACAGGGAATAAGTGAGCAGTTCTTC. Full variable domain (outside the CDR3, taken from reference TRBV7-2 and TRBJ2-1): GAGVSQSPSNKVTEKGKDVELRCDPISGHTALYWYRQSLGQGLEFLIYFQGNSAPDKSGLPSDRFSAERTGGSVSTLTIQRTQQEDSAVYLCASSLALQGISEQFFGPGTRLTVL.

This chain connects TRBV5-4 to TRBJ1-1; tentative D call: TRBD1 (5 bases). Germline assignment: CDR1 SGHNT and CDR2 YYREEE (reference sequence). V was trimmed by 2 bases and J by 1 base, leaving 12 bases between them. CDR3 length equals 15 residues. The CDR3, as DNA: TGTGCCAGCAGCTTTCGGCCCGGACAGAACACTGAAGCTTTCTTT. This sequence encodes CASSFRPGQNTEAFF.

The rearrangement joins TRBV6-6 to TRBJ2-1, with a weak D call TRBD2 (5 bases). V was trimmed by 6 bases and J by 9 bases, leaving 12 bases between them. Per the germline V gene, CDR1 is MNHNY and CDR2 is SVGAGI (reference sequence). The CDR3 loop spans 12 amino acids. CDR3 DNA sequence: TGTGCCAGCAGCCCCATAGAGGGTGAGCAGTTCTTC. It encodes CASSPIEGEQFF.

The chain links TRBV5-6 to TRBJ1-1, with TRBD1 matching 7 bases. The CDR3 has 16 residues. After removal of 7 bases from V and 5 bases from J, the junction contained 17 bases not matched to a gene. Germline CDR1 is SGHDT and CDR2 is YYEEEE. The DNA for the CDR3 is TGTGCCAGCTCGCCCGCAAAGGGGGCATCTGGGACTGAAGCTTTCTTT. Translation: CASSPAKGASGTEAFF.

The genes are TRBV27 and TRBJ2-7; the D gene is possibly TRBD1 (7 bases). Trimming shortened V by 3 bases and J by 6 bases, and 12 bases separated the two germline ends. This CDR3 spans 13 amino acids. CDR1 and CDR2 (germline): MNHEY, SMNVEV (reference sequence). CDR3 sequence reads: CASSLTGRSEQYF. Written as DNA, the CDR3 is TGTGCCAGCAGTTTGACAGGGAGGTCCGAGCAGTACTTC.

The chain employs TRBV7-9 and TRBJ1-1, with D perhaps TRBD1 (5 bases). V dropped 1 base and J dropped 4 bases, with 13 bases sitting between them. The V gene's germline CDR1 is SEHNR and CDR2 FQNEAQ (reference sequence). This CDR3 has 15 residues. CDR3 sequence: CASSLGQGSFTEAFF. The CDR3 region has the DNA TGTGCCAGCAGCTTAGGCCAGGGAAGCTTCACTGAAGCTTTCTTT.

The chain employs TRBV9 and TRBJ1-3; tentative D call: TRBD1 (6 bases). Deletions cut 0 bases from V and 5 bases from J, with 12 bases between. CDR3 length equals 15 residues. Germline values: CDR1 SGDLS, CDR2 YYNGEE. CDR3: CASSVGTVWRNTIYF. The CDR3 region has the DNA TGTGCCAGCAGCGTAGGGACAGTCTGGAGAAACACCATATATTTT.

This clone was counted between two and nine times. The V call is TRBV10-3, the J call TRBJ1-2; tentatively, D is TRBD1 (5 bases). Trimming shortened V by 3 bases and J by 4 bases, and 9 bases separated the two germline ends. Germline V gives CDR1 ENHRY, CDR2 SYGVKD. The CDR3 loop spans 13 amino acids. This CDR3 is CAISEDRSYGYTF. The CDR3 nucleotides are TGTGCCATCAGTGAAGACAGATCCTATGGCTACACCTTC.

CDR3 region: CASSQEGLAGYNEQFF. DNA of the CDR3: TGCGCCAGCAGCCAGGAGGGACTAGCAGGTTACAATGAGCAGTTCTTC. This rearrangement joins TRBV4-3 to TRBJ2-1, with 9 bases that match TRBD2. Looked up from germline, CDR1 is LGHNA and CDR2 is YSLEER. The V segment lost 3 bases and the J segment 4 bases; nucleotides outside the gene matches: 7. The CDR3 length is 16 residues.

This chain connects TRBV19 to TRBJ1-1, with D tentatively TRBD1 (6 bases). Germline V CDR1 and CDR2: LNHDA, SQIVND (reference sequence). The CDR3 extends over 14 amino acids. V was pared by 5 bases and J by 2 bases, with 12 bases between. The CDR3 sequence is CASSDYRENTEAFF. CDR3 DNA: TGTGCCAGTAGTGATTACAGGGAAAACACTGAAGCTTTCTTT.

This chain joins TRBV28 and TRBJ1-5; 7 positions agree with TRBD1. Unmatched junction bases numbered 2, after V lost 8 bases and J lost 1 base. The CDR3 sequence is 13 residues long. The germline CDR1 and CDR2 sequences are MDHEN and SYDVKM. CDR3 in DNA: TGTGCCAGCCTGGACAGGAGCAATCAGCCCCAGCATTTT. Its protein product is CASLDRSNQPQHF.

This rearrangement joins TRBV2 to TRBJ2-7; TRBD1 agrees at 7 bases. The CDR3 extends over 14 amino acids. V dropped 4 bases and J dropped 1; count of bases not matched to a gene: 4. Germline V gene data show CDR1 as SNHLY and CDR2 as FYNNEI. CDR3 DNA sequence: TGTGCCAGCAGTGGCATGGGACAGTCCTACGAGCAGTACTTC. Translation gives CASSGMGQSYEQYF.

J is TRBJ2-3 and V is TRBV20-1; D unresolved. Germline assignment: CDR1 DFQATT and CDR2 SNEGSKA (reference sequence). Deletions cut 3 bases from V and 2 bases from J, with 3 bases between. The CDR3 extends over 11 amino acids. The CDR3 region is CSASHTDTQYF. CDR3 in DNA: TGCAGTGCTAGCCACACAGATACGCAGTATTTT.

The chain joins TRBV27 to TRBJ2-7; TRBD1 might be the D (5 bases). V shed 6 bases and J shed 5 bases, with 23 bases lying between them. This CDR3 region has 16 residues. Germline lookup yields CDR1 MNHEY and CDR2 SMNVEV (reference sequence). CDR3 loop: CASSLLGQGTWDEQYF. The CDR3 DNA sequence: TGTGCCAGCAGCCTTTTAGGGCAGGGCACGTGGGACGAGCAGTACTTC.

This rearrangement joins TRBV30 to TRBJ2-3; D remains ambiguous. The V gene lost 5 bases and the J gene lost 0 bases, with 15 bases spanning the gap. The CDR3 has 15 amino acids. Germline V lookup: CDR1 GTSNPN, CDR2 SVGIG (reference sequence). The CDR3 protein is CAWSLQSSSTDTQYF. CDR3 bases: TGTGCCTGGTCTCTCCAGTCTTCTAGCACAGATACGCAGTATTTT. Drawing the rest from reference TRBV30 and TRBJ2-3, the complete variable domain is SQTIHQWPATLVQPVGSPLSLECTVEGTSNPNLYWYRQAAGRGLQLLFYSVGIGQISSEVPQNLSASRPQDRQFILSSKKLLLSDSGFYLCAWSLQSSSTDTQYFGPGTRLTVL.

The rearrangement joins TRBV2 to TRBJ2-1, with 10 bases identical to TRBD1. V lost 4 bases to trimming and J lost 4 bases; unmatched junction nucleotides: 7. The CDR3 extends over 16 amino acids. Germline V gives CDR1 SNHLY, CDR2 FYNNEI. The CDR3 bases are TGTGCCAGCAGTGTGGCGGGGACAGGGGTTTACAATGAGCAGTTCTTC. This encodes CASSVAGTGVYNEQFF.

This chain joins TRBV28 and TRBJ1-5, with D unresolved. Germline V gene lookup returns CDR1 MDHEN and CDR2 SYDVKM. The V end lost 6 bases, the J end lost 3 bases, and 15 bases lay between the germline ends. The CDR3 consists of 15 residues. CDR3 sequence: CASRTWEENNQPQHF. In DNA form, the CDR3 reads TGTGCCAGCAGAACATGGGAGGAGAACAATCAGCCCCAGCATTTT.

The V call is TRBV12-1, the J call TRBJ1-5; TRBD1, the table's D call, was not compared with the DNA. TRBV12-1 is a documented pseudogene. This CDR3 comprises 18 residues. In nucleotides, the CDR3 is TGTGCCAGCAGCTTTGCATTGACAAGACAATATAGCAATCAGCCCCAGCATTTT. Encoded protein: CASSFALTRQYSNQPQHF.

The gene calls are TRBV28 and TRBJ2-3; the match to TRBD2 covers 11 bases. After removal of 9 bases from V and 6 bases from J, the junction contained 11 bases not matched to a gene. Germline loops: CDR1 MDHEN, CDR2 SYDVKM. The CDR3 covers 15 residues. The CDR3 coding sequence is TGTGCCAGTACGACTAGCGGGGAGGAGTTTGATACGCAGTATTTT. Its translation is CASTTSGEEFDTQYF.

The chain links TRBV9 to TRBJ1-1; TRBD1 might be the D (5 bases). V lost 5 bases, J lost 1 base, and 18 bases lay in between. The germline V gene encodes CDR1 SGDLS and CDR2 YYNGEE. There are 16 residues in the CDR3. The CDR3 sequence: CASSPWGDGANTEAFF. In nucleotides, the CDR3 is TGTGCCAGCAGTCCTTGGGGGGATGGCGCGAACACTGAAGCTTTCTTT. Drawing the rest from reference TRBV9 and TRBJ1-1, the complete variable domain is DSGVTQTPKHLITATGQRVTLRCSPRSGDLSVYWYQQSLDQGLQFLIQYYNGEERAKGNILERFSAQQFPDLHSELNLSSLELGDSALYFCASSPWGDGANTEAFFGQGTRLTVV.

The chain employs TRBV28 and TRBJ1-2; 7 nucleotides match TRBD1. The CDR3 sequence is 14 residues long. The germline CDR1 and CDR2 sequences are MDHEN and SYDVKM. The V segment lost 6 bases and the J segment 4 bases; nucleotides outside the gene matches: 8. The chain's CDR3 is CASRTQGSGYGYTF. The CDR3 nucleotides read TGTGCCAGCAGAACACAGGGGTCCGGCTATGGCTACACCTTC.

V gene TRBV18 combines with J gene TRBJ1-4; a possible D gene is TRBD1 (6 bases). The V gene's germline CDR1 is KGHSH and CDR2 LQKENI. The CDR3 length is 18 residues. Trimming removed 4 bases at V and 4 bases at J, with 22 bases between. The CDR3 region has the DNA TGTGCCAGCTCACTGAACAGGGTACAACCGGTAGATAATGAAAAACTGTTTTTT. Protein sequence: CASSLNRVQPVDNEKLFF.

The CDR3 DNA reads as TGTGCCAGCAGCTTAGGTAACAGGTTTGGGCAGCCCCAGCATTTT. It codes for CASSLGNRFGQPQHF. The rearrangement joins TRBV7-2 to TRBJ1-5; a possible D gene is TRBD1 (5 bases). Germline values: CDR1 SGHTA, CDR2 FQGNSA. Trimming removed 1 base from V and 7 bases from J, with 14 bases in between. CDR3 length: 15 residues. Based on the CDR3 plus reference TRBV7-2 and TRBJ1-5, the full variable domain is GAGVSQSPSNKVTEKGKDVELRCDPISGHTALYWYRQSLGQGLEFLIYFQGNSAPDKSGLPSDRFSAERTGGSVSTLTIQRTQQEDSAVYLCASSLGNRFGQPQHFGDGTRLSIL.

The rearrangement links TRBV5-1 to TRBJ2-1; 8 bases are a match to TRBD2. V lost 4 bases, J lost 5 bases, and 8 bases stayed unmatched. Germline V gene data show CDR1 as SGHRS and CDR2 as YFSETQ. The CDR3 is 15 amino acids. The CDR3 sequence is CASSIGLAVHNEQFF. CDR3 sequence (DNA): TGCGCCAGCAGCATCGGACTAGCCGTCCACAATGAGCAGTTCTTC.

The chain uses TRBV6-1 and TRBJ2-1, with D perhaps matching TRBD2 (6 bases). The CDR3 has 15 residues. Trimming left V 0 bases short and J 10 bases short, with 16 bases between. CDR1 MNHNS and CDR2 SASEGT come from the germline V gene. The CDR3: CASSEAGLPGREQFF. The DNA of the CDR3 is TGTGCCAGCAGTGAAGCGGGACTCCCGGGCCGGGAGCAGTTCTTC.